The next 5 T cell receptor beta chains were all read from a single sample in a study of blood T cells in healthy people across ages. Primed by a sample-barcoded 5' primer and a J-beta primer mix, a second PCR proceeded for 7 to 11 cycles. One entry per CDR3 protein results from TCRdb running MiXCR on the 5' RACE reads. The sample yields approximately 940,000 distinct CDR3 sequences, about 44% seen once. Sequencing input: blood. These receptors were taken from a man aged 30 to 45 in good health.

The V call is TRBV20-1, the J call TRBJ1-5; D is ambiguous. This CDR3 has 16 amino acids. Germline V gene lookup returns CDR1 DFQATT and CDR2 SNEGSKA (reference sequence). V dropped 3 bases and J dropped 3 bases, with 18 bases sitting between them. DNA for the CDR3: TGCAGTGCTAGTCAGCCCAGCCAATTTTTCAATCAGCCCCAGCATTTT. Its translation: CSASQPSQFFNQPQHF.

CDR3 region: CASSQDLPMTEAFF. As DNA, the CDR3 is TGCGCCAGCAGCCAAGACCTGCCGATGACTGAAGCTTTCTTT. The chain uses TRBV4-1 and TRBJ1-1, with D uncertain. Germline V CDR1 and CDR2: MGHRA, YSYEKL. The V end lost 0 bases, the J end lost 5 bases, and 10 bases lay between the germline ends. CDR3 length equals 14 residues.

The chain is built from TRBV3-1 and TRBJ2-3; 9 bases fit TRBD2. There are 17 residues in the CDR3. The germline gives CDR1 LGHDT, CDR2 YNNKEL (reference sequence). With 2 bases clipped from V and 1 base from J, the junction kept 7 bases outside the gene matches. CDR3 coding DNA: TGTGCCAGCAGCCAATCGTATAGCGGGGGAGGCACAGATACGCAGTATTTT. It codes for CASSQSYSGGGTDTQYF.

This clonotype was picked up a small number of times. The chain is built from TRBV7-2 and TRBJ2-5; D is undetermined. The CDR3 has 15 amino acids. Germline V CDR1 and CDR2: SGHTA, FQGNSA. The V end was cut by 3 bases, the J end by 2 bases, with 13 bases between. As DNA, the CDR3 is TGTGCCAGCAGCTTTGGGCAGGTGTATCAAGAGACCCAGTACTTC. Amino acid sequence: CASSFGQVYQETQYF.

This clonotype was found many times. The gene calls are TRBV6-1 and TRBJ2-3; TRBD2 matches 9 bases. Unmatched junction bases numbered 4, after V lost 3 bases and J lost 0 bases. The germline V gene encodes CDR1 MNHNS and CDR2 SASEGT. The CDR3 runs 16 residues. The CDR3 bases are TGTGCCAGCAGTGACGCCAGCGGGGGGAGCACAGATACGCAGTATTTT. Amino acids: CASSDASGGSTDTQYF.